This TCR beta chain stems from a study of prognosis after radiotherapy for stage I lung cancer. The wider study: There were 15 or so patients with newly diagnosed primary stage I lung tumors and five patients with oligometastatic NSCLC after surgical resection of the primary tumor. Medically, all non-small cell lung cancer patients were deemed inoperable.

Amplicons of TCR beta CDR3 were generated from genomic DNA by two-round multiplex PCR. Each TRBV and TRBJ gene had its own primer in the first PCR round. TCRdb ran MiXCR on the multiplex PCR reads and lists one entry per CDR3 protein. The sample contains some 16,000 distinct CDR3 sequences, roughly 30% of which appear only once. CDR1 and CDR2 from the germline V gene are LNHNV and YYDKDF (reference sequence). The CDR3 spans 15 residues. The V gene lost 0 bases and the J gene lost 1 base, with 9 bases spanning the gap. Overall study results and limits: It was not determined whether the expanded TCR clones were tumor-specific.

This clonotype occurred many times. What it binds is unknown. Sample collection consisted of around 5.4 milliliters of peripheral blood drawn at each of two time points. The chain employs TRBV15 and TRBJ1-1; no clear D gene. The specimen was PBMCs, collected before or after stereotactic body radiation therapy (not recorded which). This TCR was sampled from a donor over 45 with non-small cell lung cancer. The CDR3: CATSREVPENTEAFF. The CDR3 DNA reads TGTGCCACCAGCAGAGAGGTCCCCGAGAACACTGAAGCTTTCTTT.